Below, 4 T cell receptor beta chains from the same sample are listed, as sequenced in a study of blood T cell repertoires in COVID-19. The data were produced by immunoSEQ multiplex PCR, yet TCRdb's version contains in-frame clones alone and is incomplete. The sample comprises 69,000 or so clones, 80% to 85% of which are singletons, and roughly 9.7% rests with the top ten. The sample was peripheral blood. The receptor set was obtained from a woman aged 80 or over with acute or convalescent COVID-19.

This clone was picked up a small number of times. The genes are TRBV7-2 and TRBJ2-6; tentative D call: TRBD1 (6 bases). Trimming removed 5 bases at V and 3 bases at J, with 14 bases between. This CDR3 is built from 16 residues. CDR1 is SGHTA, CDR2 FQGNSA, per germline. CDR3 loop: CASSPQGMGGANVLTF. The CDR3 DNA sequence: TGTGCCAGCAGCCCCCAGGGGATGGGTGGGGCCAACGTCCTGACTTTC.

The rearrangement uses TRBV6-6 and TRBJ2-7, with TRBD1 as a possible D gene (5 bases). V dropped 0 bases and J dropped 0 bases, with 12 bases sitting between them. The CDR3 sequence is 16 residues long. Germline values: CDR1 MNHNY, CDR2 SVGAGI (reference sequence). DNA for the CDR3: TGTGCCAGCAGTTACTCGAGACAGCCGAGCTCCTACGAGCAGTACTTC. Translation: CASSYSRQPSSYEQYF.

The chain carries TRBV15 and TRBJ1-3; 7 bases agree with TRBD1. With V trimmed by 5 bases and J by 0 bases, 7 bases remained unmatched. The CDR3 spans 16 residues. CDR1 is LNHNV, CDR2 YYDKDF, per germline (reference sequence). The CDR3 nucleotides are TGTGCCACCAGCTGGTACGGGACAGCCTCTGGAAACACCATATATTTT. Translation gives CATSWYGTASGNTIYF.

The sample holds a few counts of this clone. The gene calls are TRBV21-1 and TRBJ2-6; the table calls TRBD2, which could not be checked here. TRBV21-1 represents a pseudogene. The CDR3 is made up of 18 amino acids. The CDR3 is CASSLRPNGVTGANVLTF. The CDR3 nucleotides read TGTGCCAGCAGCCTAAGGCCCAACGGGGTTACTGGGGCCAACGTCCTGACTTTC.